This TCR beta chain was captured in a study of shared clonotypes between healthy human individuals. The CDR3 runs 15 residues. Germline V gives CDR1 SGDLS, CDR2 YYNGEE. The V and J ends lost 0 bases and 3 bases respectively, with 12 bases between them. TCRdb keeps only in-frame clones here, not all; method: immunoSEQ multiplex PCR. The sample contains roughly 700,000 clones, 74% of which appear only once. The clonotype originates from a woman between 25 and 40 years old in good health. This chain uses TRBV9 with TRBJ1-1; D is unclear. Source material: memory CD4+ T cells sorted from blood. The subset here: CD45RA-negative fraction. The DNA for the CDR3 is TGTGCCAGCAGCGTAGACGAGGGTAAGGACACTGAAGCTTTCTTT. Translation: CASSVDEGKDTEAFF.